This TCR beta chain was documented in a study of shared clonotypes between healthy human individuals. Study-level findings and limits: It was only blood that was sampled, and tissue repertoires likely differ. The generation probabilities recorded for non-shared clonotypes fell below those of clonotypes shared by all four donors.

Selected positively for CCR7 and CD45RO-negative, naive CD8 cells excluded terminally differentiated effector memory CD45RA+ cells. Regarding this clone: What it binds is unknown.

This CDR3 is 15 amino acids long. Germline trimming cut 2 bases from V and 2 bases from J; bases unmatched to any gene: 5. The germline V gene has CDR1 LGHNA and CDR2 YSLEER. Genomic DNA per cell subset filled all wells of several immunoSEQ plates. Measured with immunoSEQ multiplex PCR; TCRdb has only the in-frame clones, and not every one. The table records over 2,000,000 clones, around 93% of them present only once. The chain joins TRBV4-3 to TRBJ2-7; the match to TRBD2 covers 8 bases. The sequenced sample was naive CD8+ T cells from PBMCs. The receptor's source is a man aged 18-30 years in good health. Some clones in this sample may be carry-over from other donors' samples. Here the CDR3 reads CASSQRSGEAYEQYF. DNA of the CDR3: TGCGCCAGCAGCCAACGTAGCGGGGAAGCCTACGAGCAGTACTTC.